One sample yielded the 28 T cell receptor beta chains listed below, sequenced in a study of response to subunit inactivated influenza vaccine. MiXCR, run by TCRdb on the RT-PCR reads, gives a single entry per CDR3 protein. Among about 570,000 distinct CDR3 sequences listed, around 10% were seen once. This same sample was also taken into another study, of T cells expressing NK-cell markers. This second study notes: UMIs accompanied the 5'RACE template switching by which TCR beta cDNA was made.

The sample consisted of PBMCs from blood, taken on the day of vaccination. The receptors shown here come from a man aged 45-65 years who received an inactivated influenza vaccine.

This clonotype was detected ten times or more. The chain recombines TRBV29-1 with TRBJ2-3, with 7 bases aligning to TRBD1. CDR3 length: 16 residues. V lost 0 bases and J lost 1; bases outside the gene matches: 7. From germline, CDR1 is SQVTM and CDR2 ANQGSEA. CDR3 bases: TGCAGCGTTGAAGATATCAACAGGGGAGGCACAGATACGCAGTATTTT. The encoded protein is CSVEDINRGGTDTQYF.

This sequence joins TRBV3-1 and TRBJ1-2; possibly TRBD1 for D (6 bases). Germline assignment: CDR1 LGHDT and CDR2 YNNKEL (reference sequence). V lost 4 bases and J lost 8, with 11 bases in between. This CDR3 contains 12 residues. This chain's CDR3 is CASSPQGRGYTF. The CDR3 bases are TGTGCCAGCAGCCCTCAGGGGCGCGGCTACACCTTC. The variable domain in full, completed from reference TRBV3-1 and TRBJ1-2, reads DTAVSQTPKYLVTQMGNDKSIKCEQNLGHDTMYWYKQDSKKFLKIMFSYNNKELIINETVPNRFSPKSPDKAHLNLHINSLELGDSAVYFCASSPQGRGYTFGSGTRLTVV.

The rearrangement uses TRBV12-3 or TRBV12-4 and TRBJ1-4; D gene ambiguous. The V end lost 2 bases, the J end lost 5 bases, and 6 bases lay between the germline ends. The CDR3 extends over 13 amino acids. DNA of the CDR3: TGTGCCAGCAGTTTACCTACAAATGAAAAACTGTTTTTT. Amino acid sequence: CASSLPTNEKLFF.

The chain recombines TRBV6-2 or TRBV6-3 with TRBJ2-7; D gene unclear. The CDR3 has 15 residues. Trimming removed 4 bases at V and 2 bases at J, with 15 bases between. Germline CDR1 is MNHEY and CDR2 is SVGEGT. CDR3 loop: CASSSWVHNAYEQYF. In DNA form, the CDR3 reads TGTGCCAGCAGTTCGTGGGTTCACAACGCCTACGAGCAGTACTTC.

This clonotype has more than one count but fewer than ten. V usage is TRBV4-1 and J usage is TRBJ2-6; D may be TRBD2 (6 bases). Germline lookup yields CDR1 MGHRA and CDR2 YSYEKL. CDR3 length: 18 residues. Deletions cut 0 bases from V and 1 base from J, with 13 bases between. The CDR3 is CASSQEFYSGSGANVLTF. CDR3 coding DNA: TGCGCCAGCAGCCAAGAGTTTTACAGCGGGTCTGGGGCCAACGTCCTGACTTTC.

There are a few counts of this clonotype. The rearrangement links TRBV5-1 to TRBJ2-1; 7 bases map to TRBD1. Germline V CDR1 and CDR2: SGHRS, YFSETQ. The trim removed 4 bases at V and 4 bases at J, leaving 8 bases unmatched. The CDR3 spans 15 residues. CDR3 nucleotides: TGCGCCAGCAGCATTACAGGGGATTTGTACAATGAGCAGTTCTTC. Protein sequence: CASSITGDLYNEQFF.

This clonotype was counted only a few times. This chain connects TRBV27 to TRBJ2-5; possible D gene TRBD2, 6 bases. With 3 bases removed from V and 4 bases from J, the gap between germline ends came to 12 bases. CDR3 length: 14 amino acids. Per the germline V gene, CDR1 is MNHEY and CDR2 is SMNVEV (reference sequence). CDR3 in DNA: TGTGCCAGCAGTTTCGGGGGAGAGGGAGAGACCCAGTACTTC. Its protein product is CASSFGGEGETQYF.

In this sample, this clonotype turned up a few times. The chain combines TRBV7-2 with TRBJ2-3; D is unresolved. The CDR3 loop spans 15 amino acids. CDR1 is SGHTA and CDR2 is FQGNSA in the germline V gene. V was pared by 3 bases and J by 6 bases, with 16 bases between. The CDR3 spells CASSLYRPEADTQYF. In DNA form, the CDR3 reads TGTGCCAGCAGCTTGTACCGTCCTGAGGCCGATACGCAGTATTTT.

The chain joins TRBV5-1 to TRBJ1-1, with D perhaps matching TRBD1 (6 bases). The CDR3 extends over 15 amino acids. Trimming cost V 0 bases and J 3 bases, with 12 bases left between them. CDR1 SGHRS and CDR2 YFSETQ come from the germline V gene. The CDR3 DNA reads TGCGCCAGCAGCTTGGCCCAACAGGGAGACACTGAAGCTTTCTTT. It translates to CASSLAQQGDTEAFF.

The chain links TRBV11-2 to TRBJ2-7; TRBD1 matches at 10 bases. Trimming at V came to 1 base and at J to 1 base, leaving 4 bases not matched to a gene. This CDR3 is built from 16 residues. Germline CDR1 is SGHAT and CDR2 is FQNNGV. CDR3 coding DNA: TGTGCCAGCAGCTTAGGAAGGACAGGGGGGTCCTACGAGCAGTACTTC. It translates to CASSLGRTGGSYEQYF.

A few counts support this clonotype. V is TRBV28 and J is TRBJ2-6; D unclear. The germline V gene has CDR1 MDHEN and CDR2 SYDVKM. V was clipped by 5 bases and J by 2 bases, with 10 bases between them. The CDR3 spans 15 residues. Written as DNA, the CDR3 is TGTGCCAGCAGTCCAACGAGTCCTGGGGCCAACGTCCTGACTTTC. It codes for CASSPTSPGANVLTF.

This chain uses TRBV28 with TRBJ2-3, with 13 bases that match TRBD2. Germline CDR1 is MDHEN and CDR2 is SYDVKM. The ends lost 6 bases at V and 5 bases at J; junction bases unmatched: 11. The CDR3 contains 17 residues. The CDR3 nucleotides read TGTGCCAGCAGCCTAGAGGGACTAGCGGGACCTTTAGATACGCAGTATTTT. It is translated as CASSLEGLAGPLDTQYF. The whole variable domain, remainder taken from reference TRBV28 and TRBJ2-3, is DVKVTQSSRYLVKRTGEKVFLECVQDMDHENMFWYRQDPGLGLRLIYFSYDVKMKEKGDIPEGYSVSREKKERFSLILESASTNQTSMYLCASSLEGLAGPLDTQYFGPGTRLTVL.

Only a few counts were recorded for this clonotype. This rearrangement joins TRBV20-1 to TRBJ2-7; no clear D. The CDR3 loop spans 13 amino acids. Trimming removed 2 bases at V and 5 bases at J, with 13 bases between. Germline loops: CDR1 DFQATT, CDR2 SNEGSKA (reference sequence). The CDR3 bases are TGCAGTGCTAGAAGAGACGGTGGACACGAGCAGTACTTC. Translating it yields CSARRDGGHEQYF.

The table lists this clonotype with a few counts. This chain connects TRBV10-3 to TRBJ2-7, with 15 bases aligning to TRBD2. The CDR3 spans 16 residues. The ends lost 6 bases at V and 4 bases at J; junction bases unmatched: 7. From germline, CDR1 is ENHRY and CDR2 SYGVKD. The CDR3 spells CAIRGTSGGSFYEQYF. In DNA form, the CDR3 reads TGTGCCATCAGAGGGACTAGCGGGGGGTCCTTTTACGAGCAGTACTTC.

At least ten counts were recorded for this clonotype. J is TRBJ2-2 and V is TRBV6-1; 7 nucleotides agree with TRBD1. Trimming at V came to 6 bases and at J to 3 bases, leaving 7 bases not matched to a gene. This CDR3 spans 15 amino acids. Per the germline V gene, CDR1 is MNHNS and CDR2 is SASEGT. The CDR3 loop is CASRRQGLDTGELFF. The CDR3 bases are TGTGCCAGCAGGCGACAGGGTTTGGACACCGGGGAGCTGTTTTTT.

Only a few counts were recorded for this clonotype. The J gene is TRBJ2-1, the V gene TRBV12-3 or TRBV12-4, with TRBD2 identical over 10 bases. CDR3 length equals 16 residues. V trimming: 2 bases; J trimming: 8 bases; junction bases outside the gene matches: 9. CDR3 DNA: TGTGCCAGCAGTTTACGGGCTAGCGGGGGTTTAGATGAGCAGTTCTTC. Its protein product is CASSLRASGGLDEQFF.

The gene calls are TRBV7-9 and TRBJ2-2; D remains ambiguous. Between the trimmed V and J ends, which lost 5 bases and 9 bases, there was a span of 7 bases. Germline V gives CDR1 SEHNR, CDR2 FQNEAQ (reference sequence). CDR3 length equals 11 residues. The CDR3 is CASSPSRELFF. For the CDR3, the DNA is TGTGCCAGCAGCCCCTCGCGGGAGCTGTTTTTT.

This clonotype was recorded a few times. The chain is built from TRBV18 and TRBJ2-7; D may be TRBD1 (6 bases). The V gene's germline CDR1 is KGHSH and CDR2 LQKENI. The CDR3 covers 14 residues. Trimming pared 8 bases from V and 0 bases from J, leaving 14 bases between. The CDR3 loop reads CASTSGTYSYEQYF. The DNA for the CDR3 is TGTGCCAGCACCTCCGGGACATACTCCTACGAGCAGTACTTC.

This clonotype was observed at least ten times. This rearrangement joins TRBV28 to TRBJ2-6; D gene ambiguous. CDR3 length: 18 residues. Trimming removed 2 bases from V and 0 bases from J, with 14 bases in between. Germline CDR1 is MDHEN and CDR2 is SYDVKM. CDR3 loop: CASSLDFGRSSGANVLTF. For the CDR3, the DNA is TGTGCCAGCAGTTTAGACTTCGGACGGTCCTCTGGGGCCAACGTCCTGACTTTC.

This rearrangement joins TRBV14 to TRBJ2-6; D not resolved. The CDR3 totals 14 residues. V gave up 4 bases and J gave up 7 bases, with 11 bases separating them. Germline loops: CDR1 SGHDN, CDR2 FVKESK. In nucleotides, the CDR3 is TGTGCCAGCAGCCGGGGTGGGTTTGCCAACGTCCTGACTTTC. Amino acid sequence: CASSRGGFANVLTF.

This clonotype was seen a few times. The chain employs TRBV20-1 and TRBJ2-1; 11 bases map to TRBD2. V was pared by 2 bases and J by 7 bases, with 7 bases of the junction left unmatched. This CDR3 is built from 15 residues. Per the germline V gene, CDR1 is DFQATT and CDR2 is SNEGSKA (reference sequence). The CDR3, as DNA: TGCAGTGCTAGATCAACTAGCGGGAGTAGGAATGAGCAGTTCTTC. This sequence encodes CSARSTSGSRNEQFF.

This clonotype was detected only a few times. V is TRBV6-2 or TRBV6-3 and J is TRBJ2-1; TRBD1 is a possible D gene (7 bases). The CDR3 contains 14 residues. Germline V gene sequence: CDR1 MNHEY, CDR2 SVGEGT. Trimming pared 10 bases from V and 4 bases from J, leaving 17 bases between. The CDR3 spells CATLQTGTYNEQFF. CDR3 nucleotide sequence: TGTGCCACCCTACAGACAGGGACTTACAATGAGCAGTTCTTC.

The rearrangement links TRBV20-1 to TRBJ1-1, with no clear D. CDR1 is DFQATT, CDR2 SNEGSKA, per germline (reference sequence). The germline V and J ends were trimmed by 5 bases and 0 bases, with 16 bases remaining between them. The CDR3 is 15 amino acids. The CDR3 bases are TGCAGTGCTTACCATCCGCTAGGGATGAACACTGAAGCTTTCTTT. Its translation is CSAYHPLGMNTEAFF.

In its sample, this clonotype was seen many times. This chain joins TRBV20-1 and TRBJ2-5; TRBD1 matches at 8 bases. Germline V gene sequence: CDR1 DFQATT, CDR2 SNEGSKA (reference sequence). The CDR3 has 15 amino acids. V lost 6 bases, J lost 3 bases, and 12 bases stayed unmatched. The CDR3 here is CSAKRRGRVEETQYF. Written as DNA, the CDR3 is TGCAGTGCAAAACGCAGGGGGCGGGTGGAAGAGACCCAGTACTTC.

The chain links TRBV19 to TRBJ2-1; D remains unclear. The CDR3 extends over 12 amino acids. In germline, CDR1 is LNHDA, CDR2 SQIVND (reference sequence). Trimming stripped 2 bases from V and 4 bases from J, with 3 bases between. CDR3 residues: CASSIKYNEQFF. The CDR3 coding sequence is TGTGCCAGTAGTATAAAATACAATGAGCAGTTCTTC.

CDR3 loop: CASSVGPSESYEQYF. As DNA, the CDR3 is TGTGCCAGCAGCGTAGGCCCTAGCGAGTCCTACGAGCAGTACTTC. V gene TRBV9 combines with J gene TRBJ2-7; D is possibly TRBD2 (6 bases). There are 15 residues in the CDR3. Trimming cost V 0 bases and J 1 base, with 11 bases left between them. CDR1 is SGDLS, CDR2 YYNGEE, per germline.

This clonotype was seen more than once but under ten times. The CDR3 loop reads CASSQLAGAQETQYF. DNA for the CDR3: TGTGCCAGCAGCCAACTAGCGGGGGCACAAGAGACCCAGTACTTC. The chain carries TRBV4-2 and TRBJ2-5; 10 bases fit TRBD2. The CDR3 runs 15 residues. From germline, CDR1 is LGHNA and CDR2 YNFKEQ. The junction had 2 bases not matched to a gene; V was cut back by 2 bases and J by 2 bases.

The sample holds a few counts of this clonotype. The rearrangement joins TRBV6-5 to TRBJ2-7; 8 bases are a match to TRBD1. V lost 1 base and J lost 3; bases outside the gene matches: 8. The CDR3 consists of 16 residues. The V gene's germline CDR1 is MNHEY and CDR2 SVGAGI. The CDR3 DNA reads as TGTGCCAGCAGTTACTTGGACAGGGCCGCCTACTACGAGCAGTACTTC. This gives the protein CASSYLDRAAYYEQYF.